This T cell receptor (beta chain) was sequenced for a study of cytomegalovirus exposure and HLA in healthy donors. About this clone: Its antigen is undetermined.

Primers included in the PCR were 60 Vbeta and 13 Jbeta primers. The protocol was immunoSEQ multiplex PCR, while the TCRdb copy is restricted to in-frame clones and leaves out a portion. The sample yields some 150,000 clones, 70% to 80% seen once. Germline trimming cut 5 bases from V and 0 bases from J; bases unmatched to any gene: 7. The CDR3 length is 16 residues. The V gene's germline CDR1 is SGHAT and CDR2 FQNNGV. The study, taken as a whole, reports: Specificity of a few CMV-associated chains for CMV antigens was verified in vitro. Researchers reportedly found TCR beta sequences accurately predicted most subjects' HLA-A and HLA-B alleles.

This chain uses TRBV11-2 with TRBJ2-7; 10 nucleotides agree with TRBD1. Sequenced input: PBMCs. This clonotype was obtained from a female donor in good health and CMV-seropositive. The CDR3 region has the DNA TGTGCCAGCAGCCCCGGAGGGACAGGGGTCTCCTACGAGCAGTACTTC. Translated, it gives CASSPGGTGVSYEQYF.